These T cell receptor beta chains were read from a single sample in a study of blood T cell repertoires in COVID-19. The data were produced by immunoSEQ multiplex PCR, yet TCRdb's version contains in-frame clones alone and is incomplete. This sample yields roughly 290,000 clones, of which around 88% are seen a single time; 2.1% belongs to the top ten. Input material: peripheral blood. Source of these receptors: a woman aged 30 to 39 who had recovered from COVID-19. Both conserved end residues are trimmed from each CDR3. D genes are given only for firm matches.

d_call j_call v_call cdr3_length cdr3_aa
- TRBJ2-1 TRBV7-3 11 ASSSSSYNEQF
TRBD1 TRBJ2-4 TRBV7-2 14 ASSPGTGLTKNIQY
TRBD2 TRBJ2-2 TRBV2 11 ASGLVRAGELF
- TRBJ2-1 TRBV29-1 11 SVALDSYNEQF
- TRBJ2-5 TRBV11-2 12 ASSFQAGTGTQY
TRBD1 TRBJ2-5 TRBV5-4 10 ASSYRGETQY
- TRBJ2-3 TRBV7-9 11 ASSHGTTDTQY
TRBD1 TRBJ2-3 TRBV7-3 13 ASSPGGLSTDTQY
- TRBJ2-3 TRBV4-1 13 ASSHPGTSTDTQY
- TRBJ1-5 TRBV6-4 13 ASSQSGSPNQPQH
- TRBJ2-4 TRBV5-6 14 ASSLDRGAAKNIQY
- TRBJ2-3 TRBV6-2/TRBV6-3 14 ASSDATSGGTDTQY
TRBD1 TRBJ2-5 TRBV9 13 ASSVIGTGMETQY
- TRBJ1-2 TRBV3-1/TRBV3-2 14 ASSQFTSHYNYGYT
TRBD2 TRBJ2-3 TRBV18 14 ASSPFSGRGTDTQY
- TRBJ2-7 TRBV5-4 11 ASSLKRDYEQY
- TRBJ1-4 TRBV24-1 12 ATSESGYNEKLF
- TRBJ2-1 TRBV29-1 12 SVVVPVAVNEQF
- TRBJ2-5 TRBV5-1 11 ASSLVRYETQY
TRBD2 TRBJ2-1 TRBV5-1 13 ASSLGGLGANEQF
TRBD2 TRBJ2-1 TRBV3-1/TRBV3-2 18 ASSQDRGAGGFGSYNEQF
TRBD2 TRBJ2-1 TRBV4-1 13 ASSQLAGGHGEQF
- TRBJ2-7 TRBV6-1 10 ASSEPGREQY
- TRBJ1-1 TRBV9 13 ASSVSGTTNTEAF
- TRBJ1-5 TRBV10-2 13 ASSEGQGSNQPQH